This T cell receptor beta chain was sequenced for a study of T cell changes during pregnancy in multiple sclerosis. Sequenced by immunoSEQ multiplex PCR; TCRdb stores in-frame clones only, minus some. The profile shows tens of thousands of clones, about 93% of them singletons. Germline-derived CDR1 and CDR2 are SGHVS and FQNEAQ. V was pared by 5 bases and J by 2 bases, with 8 bases of the junction left unmatched. The CDR3 has 16 residues. The rearrangement links TRBV7-8 to TRBJ2-7; 11 bases line up with TRBD2. The receptor was isolated from a female donor with multiple sclerosis, enrolled in a pregnancy study. This specimen consisted of CD8+ T cells from peripheral blood mononuclear cells, obtained in the third trimester of pregnancy. The CDR3 here is CASSPLSTSGAYEQYF. In DNA, the CDR3 is TGTGCCAGCAGCCCATTGTCGACTAGCGGGGCCTACGAGCAGTACTTC. Drawing the rest from reference TRBV7-8 and TRBJ2-7, the complete variable domain is GAGVSQSPRYKVAKRGQDVALRCDPISGHVSLFWYQQALGQGPEFLTYFQNEAQLDKSGLPSDRFFAERPEGSVSTLKIQRTQQEDSAVYLCASSPLSTSGAYEQYFGPGTRLTVT.